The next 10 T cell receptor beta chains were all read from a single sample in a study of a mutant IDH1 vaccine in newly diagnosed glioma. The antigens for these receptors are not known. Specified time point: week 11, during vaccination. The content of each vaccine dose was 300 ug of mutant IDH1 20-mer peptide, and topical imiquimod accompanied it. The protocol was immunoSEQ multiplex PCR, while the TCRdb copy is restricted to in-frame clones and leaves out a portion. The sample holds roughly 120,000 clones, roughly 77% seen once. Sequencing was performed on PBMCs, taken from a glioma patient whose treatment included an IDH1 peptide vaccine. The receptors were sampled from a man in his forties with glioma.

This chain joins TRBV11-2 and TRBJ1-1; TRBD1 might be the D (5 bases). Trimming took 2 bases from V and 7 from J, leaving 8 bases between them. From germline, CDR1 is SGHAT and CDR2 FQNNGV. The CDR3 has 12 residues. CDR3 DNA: TGTGCCAGCAGCTTAAATAGGGGTGAAGCTTTCTTT. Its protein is CASSLNRGEAFF.

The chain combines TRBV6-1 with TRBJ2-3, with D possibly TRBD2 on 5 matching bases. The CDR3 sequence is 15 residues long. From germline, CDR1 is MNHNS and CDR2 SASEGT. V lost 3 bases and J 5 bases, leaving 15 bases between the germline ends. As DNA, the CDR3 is TGTGCCAGCAGTGATGGCGAGGGCCTTGGAGATACGCAGTATTTT. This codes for CASSDGEGLGDTQYF.

In DNA form, the CDR3 reads TGTGCCAGCAGTTTAAGAGGCGGCAGGGGGCACTTGGACGAGCAGTACTTC. This gives the protein CASSLRGGRGHLDEQYF. This chain links TRBV27 with TRBJ2-7; 8 bases are shared with TRBD1. The ends lost 2 bases at V and 5 bases at J; junction bases unmatched: 14. From germline, CDR1 is MNHEY and CDR2 SMNVEV (reference sequence). The CDR3 is 17 residues long.

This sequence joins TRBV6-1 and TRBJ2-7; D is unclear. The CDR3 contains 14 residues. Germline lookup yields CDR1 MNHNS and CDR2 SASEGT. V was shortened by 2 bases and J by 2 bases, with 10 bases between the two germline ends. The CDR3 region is CASSELGVAYEQYF. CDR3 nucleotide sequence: TGTGCCAGCAGTGAACTAGGAGTCGCCTACGAGCAGTACTTC.

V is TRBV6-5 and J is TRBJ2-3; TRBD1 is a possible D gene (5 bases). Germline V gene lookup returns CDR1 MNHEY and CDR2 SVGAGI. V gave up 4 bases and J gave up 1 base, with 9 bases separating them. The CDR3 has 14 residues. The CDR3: CASSSGPGTDTQYF. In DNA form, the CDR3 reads TGTGCCAGCAGTTCAGGGCCGGGCACAGATACGCAGTATTTT.

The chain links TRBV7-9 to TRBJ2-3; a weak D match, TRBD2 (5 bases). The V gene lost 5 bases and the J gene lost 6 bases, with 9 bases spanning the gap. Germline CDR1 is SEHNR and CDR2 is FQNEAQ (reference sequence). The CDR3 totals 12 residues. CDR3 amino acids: CASSERFDTQYF. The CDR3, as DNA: TGTGCCAGCAGCGAGCGGTTCGATACGCAGTATTTT.

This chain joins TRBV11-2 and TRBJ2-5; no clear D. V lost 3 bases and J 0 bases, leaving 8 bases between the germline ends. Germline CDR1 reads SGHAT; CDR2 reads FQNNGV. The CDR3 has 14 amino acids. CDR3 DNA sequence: TGTGCCAGCAGCTTCGGCCAGTACCAAGAGACCCAGTACTTC. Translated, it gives CASSFGQYQETQYF.

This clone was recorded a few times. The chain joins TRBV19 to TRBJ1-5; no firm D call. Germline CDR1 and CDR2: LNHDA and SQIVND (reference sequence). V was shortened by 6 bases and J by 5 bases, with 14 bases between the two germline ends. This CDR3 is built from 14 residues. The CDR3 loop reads CASSPFGYDQPQHF. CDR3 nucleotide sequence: TGTGCCAGTAGCCCCTTTGGATACGATCAGCCCCAGCATTTT.

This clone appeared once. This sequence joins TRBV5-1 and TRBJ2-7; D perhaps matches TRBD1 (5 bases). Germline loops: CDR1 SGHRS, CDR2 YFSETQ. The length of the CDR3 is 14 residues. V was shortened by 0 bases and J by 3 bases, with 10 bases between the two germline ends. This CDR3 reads CASSLDRRLYEQYF. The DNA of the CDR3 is TGCGCCAGCAGCTTGGACAGGCGACTCTACGAGCAGTACTTC.

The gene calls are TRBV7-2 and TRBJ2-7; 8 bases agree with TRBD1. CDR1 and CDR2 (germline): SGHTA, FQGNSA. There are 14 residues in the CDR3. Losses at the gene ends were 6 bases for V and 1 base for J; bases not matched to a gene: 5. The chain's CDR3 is CASSHDRGSYEQYF. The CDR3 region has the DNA TGTGCCAGCAGTCACGACAGGGGTTCCTACGAGCAGTACTTC.